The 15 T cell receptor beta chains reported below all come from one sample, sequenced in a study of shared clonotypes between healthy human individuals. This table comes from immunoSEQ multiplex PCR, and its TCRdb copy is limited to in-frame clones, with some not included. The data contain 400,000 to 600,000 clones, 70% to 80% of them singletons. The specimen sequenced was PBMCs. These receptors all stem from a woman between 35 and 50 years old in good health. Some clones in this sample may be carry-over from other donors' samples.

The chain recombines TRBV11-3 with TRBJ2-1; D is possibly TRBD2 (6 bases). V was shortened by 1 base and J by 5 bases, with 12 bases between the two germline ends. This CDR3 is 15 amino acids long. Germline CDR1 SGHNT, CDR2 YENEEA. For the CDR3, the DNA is TGTGCCAGCAGCTTAGGGGGGGTTCAGGACAATGAGCAGTTCTTC. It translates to CASSLGGVQDNEQFF.

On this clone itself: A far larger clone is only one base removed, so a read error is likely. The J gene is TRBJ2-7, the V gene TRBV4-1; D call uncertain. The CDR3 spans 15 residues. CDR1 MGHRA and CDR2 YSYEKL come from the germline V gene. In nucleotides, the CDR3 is TGCGCCAGCAGCCAAGCGGCCGTAGGCGGCTACGAGCAGCACTTC. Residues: CASSQAAVGGYEQHF.

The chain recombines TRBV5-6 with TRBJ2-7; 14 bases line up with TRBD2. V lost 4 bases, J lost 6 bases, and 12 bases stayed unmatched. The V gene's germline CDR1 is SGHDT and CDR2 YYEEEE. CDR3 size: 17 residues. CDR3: CASSLGTSGSLWFEQYF. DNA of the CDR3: TGTGCCAGCAGCCTCGGGACTAGCGGGAGCTTATGGTTCGAGCAGTACTTC.

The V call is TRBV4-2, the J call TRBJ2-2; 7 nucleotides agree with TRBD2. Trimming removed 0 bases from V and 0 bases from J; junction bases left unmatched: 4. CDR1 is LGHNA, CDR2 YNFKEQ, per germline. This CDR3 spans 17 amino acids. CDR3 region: CASSQDTGTTNTGELFF. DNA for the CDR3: TGTGCCAGCAGCCAAGATACGGGGACTACGAACACCGGGGAGCTGTTTTTT.

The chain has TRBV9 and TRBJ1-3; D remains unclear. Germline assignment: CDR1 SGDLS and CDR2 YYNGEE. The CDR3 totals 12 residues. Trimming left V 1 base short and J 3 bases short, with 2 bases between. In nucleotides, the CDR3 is TGTGCCAGCAGCGTAAATGGAAACACCATATATTTT. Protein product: CASSVNGNTIYF.

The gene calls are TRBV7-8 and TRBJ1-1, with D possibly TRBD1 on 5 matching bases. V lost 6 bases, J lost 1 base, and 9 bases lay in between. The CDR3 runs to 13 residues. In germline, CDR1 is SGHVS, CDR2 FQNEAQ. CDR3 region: CASRAGWNTEAFF. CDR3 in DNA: TGTGCCAGCAGAGCAGGGTGGAACACTGAAGCTTTCTTT.

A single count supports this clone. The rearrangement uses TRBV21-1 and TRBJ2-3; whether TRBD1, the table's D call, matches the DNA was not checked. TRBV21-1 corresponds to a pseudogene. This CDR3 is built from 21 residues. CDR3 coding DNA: TGTGCCAGCAGCAAAGAGGGTTGGGGCCCGGACACCGCAAACCTCACAGATACGCAGTATTTT. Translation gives CASSKEGWGPDTANLTDTQYF.

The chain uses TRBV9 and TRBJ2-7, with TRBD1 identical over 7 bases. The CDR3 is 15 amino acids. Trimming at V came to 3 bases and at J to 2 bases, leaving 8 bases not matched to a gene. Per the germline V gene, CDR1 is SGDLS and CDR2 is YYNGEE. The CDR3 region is CASSATRDSPYEQYF. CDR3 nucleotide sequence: TGTGCCAGCAGCGCAACCAGGGACAGTCCCTACGAGCAGTACTTC.

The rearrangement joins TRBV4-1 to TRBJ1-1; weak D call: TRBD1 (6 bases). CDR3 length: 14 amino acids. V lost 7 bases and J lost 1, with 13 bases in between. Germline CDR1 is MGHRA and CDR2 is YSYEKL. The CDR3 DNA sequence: TGCGCCAGCAAAGGACAGCTCCAGAACACTGAAGCTTTCTTT. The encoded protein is CASKGQLQNTEAFF.

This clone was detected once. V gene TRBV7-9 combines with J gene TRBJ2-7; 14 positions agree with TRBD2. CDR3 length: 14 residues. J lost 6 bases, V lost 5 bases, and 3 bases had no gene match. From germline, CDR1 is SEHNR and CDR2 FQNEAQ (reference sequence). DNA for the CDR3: TGTGCCAGCAGCCAAGGACTAGCGGGAGGCGAGCAGTACTTC. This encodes CASSQGLAGGEQYF.

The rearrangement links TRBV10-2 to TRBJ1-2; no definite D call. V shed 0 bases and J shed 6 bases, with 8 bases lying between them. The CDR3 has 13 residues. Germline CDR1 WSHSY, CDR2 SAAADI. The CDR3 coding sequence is TGCGCCAGCAGTGAGTCCGTGCGAGATGGCTACACCTTC. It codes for CASSESVRDGYTF.

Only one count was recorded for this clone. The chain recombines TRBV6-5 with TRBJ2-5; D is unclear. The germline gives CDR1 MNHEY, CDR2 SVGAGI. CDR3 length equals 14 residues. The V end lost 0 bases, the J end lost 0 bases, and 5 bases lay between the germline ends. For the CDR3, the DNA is TGTGCCAGCAGTTACTCGAAGGACCAAGAGACCCAGTACTTC. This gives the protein CASSYSKDQETQYF.

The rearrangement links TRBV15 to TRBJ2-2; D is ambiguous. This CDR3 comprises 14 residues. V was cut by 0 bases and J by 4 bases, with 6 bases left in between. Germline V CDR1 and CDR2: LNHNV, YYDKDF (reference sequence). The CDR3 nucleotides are TGTGCCACCAGCAGAGATCGGGTCACCGGGGAGCTGTTTTTT. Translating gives CATSRDRVTGELFF.

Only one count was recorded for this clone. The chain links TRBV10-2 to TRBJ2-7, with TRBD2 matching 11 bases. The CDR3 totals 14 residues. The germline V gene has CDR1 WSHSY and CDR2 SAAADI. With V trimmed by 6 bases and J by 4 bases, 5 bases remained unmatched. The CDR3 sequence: CASSTSGRGYEQYF. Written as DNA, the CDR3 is TGCGCCAGCAGCACTAGCGGGAGAGGGTACGAGCAGTACTTC.

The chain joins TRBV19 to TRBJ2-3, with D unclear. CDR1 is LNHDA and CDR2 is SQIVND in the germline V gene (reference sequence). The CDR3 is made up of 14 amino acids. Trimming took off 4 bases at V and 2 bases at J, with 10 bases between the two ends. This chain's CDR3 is CASSTRRYTDTQYF. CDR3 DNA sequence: TGTGCCAGTAGTACGCGTAGATACACAGATACGCAGTATTTT.